This TCR beta chain was captured in a study of control samples from healthy donors and cancer patients. The assay was immunoSEQ multiplex PCR, and TCRdb's table has in-frame clones only and misses some. Of hundreds of thousands of clones listed, roughly 80% are singletons. CDR1 and CDR2 (germline): SGHDN, FVKESK. V lost 2 bases and J 5 bases, leaving 6 bases between the germline ends. CDR3 length equals 12 residues. Sample: PBMCs. V gene TRBV14 combines with J gene TRBJ1-2, with D tentatively TRBD1 (5 bases). This TCR derives from a woman aged 55-70 years with lung cancer. The CDR3 bases are TGTGCCAGCAGCCAACAGGGTTATGGCTACACCTTC. Translated: CASSQQGYGYTF.